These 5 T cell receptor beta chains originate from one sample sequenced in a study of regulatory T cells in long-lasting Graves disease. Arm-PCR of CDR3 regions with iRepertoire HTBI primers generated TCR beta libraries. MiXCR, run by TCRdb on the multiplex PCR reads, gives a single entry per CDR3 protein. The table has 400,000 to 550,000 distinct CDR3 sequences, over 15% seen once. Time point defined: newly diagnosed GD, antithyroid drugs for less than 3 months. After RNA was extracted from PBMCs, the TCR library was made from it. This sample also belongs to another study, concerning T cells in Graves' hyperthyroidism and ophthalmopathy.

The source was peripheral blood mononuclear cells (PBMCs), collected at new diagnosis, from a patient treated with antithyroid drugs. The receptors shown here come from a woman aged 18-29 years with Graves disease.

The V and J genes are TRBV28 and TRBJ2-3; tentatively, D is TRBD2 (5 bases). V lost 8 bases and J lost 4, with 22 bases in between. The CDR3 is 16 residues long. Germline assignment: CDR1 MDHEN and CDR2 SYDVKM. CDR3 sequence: CASGSVLGPTADTQYF. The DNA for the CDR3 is TGTGCCAGCGGGAGTGTTTTAGGGCCCACCGCAGATACGCAGTATTTT.

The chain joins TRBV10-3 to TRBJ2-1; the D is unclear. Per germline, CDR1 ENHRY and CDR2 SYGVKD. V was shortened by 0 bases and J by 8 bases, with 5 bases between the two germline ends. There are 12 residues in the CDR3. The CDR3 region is CAISESGDEQFF. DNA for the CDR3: TGTGCCATCAGTGAGTCTGGTGATGAGCAGTTCTTC.

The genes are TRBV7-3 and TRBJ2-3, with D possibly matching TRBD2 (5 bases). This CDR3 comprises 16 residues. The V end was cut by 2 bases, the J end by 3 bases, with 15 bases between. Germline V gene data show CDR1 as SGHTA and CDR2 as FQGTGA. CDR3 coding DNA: TGTGCCAGCAGCTTAGCTGGTGGGAGTGGGACAGATACGCAGTATTTT. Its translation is CASSLAGGSGTDTQYF. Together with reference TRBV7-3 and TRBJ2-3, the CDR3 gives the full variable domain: GAGVSQTPSNKVTEKGKYVELRCDPISGHTALYWYRQSLGQGPEFLIYFQGTGAADDSGLPNDRFFAVRPEGSVSTLKIQRTERGDSAVYLCASSLAGGSGTDTQYFGPGTRLTVL.

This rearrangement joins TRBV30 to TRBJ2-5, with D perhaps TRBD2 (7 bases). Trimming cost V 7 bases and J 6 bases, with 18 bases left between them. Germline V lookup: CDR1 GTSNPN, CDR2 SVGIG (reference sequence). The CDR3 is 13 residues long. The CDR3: CALNWGGLQTQYF. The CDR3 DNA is TGTGCCTTAAACTGGGGGGGCTTACAGACCCAGTACTTC.

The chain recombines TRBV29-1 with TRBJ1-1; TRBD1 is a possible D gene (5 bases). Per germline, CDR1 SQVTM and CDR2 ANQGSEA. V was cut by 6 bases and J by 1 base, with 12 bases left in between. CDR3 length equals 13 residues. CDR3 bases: TGCAGCGTAGAAAACGGGGGGAACACTGAAGCTTTCTTT. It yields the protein CSVENGGNTEAFF.